The clone carrying this TCR beta chain was seen a single time. This sample stems from a study of blood T cell repertoires in COVID-19. This table comes from immunoSEQ multiplex PCR, and its TCRdb copy is limited to in-frame clones, with some not included. The sample includes about 320,000 clones, roughly 86% of them seen just once. The CDR3 contains 14 residues. The ends lost 5 bases at V and 8 bases at J; junction bases unmatched: 6. Germline-derived CDR1 and CDR2 are SGHVS and FNYEAQ. The sequenced sample consisted of PBMCs or T cells enriched from blood (not recorded which). The origin of this receptor is a woman under 30 who had recovered from COVID-19. This chain uses TRBV7-6 with TRBJ2-1; 10 nucleotides match TRBD2. The CDR3 region is CASSPSGREDEQFF. CDR3 sequence (DNA): TGTGCCAGCAGCCCAAGCGGGAGGGAAGATGAGCAGTTCTTC.